A single sample is the source of the 28 T cell receptor beta chains below, sequenced in a study of T cell repertoires in cytomegalovirus infection. TCRdb passed the reads through MiXCR, listing each CDR3 protein once. The sample consists of more than 150,000 distinct CDR3 sequences, roughly 17% of them appearing once. The sequenced sample was CD8+ T cells from PBMCs. The receptors were gathered from a human donor in good health (CMV status not recorded). Some clones in this sample may be carry-over from other donors' samples.

This clonotype was counted between two and nine times. The chain uses TRBV7-6 and TRBJ1-1; D may be TRBD1 (6 bases). The CDR3 totals 14 residues. The V end lost 5 bases, the J end lost 0 bases, and 10 bases lay between the germline ends. The germline V gene has CDR1 SGHVS and CDR2 FNYEAQ. As DNA, the CDR3 is TGTGCCAGCAGCCCGGGACATCTGAACACTGAAGCTTTCTTT. It codes for CASSPGHLNTEAFF.

In this sample, this clonotype turned up a few times. The rearrangement uses TRBV11-2 and TRBJ1-2; perhaps TRBD1 as D (5 bases). The germline V and J ends were trimmed by 2 bases and 1 base, with 8 bases remaining between them. The CDR3 is 14 residues long. Germline lookup yields CDR1 SGHAT and CDR2 FQNNGV. In nucleotides, the CDR3 is TGTGCCAGCAGCTTAAGAGGGGATAACTATGGCTACACCTTC. Its protein is CASSLRGDNYGYTF. The whole variable domain, remainder taken from reference TRBV11-2 and TRBJ1-2, is EAGVAQSPRYKIIEKRQSVAFWCNPISGHATLYWYQQILGQGPKLLIQFQNNGVVDDSQLPKDRFSAERLKGVDSTLKIQPAKLEDSAVYLCASSLRGDNYGYTFGSGTRLTVV.

V is TRBV15 and J is TRBJ1-5; D is possibly TRBD1 (6 bases). CDR3 size: 15 residues. CDR1 LNHNV and CDR2 YYDKDF come from the germline V gene (reference sequence). V dropped 1 base and J dropped 2 bases, with 9 bases sitting between them. The CDR3 spells CATSRAQGGNQPQHF. CDR3 nucleotides: TGTGCCACCAGCAGAGCACAGGGAGGCAATCAGCCCCAGCATTTT.

This clonotype was recorded once. This sequence joins TRBV5-4 and TRBJ1-1; no clear D gene. V lost 3 bases, J lost 5 bases, and 11 bases lay in between. Germline CDR1 and CDR2: SGHNT and YYREEE (reference sequence). The CDR3 sequence is 13 residues long. The CDR3: CASSSPLGTEAFF. DNA of the CDR3: TGTGCCAGCAGCTCCCCCCTTGGGACTGAAGCTTTCTTT.

This clonotype has just a few counts. This sequence joins TRBV7-8 and TRBJ2-7, with 9 bases lining up with TRBD1. This CDR3 is built from 17 residues. J gave up 4 bases and V 2 bases, and 12 bases lay outside the gene matches. Looked up from germline, CDR1 is SGHVS and CDR2 is FQNEAQ. The CDR3 sequence: CASSLPGTGMSSYEQYF. For the CDR3, the DNA is TGTGCCAGCAGCTTACCTGGGACAGGGATGAGTTCTTACGAGCAGTACTTC. The full variable domain, with the rest looked up from reference TRBV7-8 and TRBJ2-7, is GAGVSQSPRYKVAKRGQDVALRCDPISGHVSLFWYQQALGQGPEFLTYFQNEAQLDKSGLPSDRFFAERPEGSVSTLKIQRTQQEDSAVYLCASSLPGTGMSSYEQYFGPGTRLTVT.

This rearrangement joins TRBV4-3 to TRBJ2-2, with D unresolved. This CDR3 spans 14 amino acids. Germline V lookup: CDR1 LGHNA, CDR2 YSLEER. V lost 0 bases and J 5 bases, leaving 7 bases between the germline ends. The CDR3 region is CASSQDSGTGELFF. In DNA form, the CDR3 reads TGCGCCAGCAGCCAAGATTCTGGGACCGGGGAGCTGTTTTTT.

The V gene is TRBV12-5, the J gene TRBJ2-2; D gene uncertain. The germline CDR1 and CDR2 sequences are LGHNT and FRNRAP. Trimming pared 0 bases from V and 5 bases from J, leaving 7 bases between. The CDR3 has 14 residues. CDR3 sequence reads: CASGLVEVTGELFF. DNA of the CDR3: TGTGCTAGTGGTTTGGTGGAAGTTACCGGGGAGCTGTTTTTT.

There are a few counts of this clonotype. This rearrangement joins TRBV28 to TRBJ2-3, with D uncertain. There are 16 residues in the CDR3. Trimming removed 8 bases at V and 2 bases at J, with 20 bases between. The germline V gene encodes CDR1 MDHEN and CDR2 SYDVKM. CDR3 nucleotides: TGTGCCAGCTCTGAGGTATGGCAGAGGTACACAGATACGCAGTATTTT. As protein: CASSEVWQRYTDTQYF.

This clonotype showed up just a few times. The J gene is TRBJ1-2, the V gene TRBV20-1; no clear D gene. Trimming removed 0 bases at V and 8 bases at J, with 13 bases between. The germline CDR1 and CDR2 sequences are DFQATT and SNEGSKA (reference sequence). The CDR3 totals 13 residues. The CDR3 spells CSARDPTVGGYTF. In DNA form, the CDR3 reads TGCAGTGCTAGAGATCCCACAGTCGGAGGCTACACCTTC.

The chain is built from TRBV7-6 and TRBJ2-1; a possible D gene is TRBD2 (6 bases). Trimming removed 2 bases at V and 6 bases at J, with 11 bases between. CDR3 length: 14 residues. Germline V lookup: CDR1 SGHVS, CDR2 FNYEAQ. The CDR3 coding sequence is TGTGCCAGCAGCTTACGGCGGGACCCCAATGAGCAGTTCTTC. Its protein is CASSLRRDPNEQFF.

A few counts support this clonotype. This chain joins TRBV6-5 and TRBJ2-1, with 12 nucleotides matching TRBD2. This CDR3 has 21 residues. Trimming at V came to 0 bases and at J to 0 bases, leaving 12 bases not matched to a gene. The V gene's germline CDR1 is MNHEY and CDR2 SVGAGI. The chain's CDR3 is CASSYSALLAGGLISYNEQFF. CDR3 DNA sequence: TGTGCCAGCAGTTACTCGGCCCTACTAGCGGGGGGCTTGATCTCCTACAATGAGCAGTTCTTC.

The chain has TRBV29-1 and TRBJ1-3; no definite D call. The CDR3 contains 13 residues. The V end lost 4 bases, the J end lost 0 bases, and 7 bases lay between the germline ends. CDR1 and CDR2 from the germline V gene are SQVTM and ANQGSEA. The CDR3: CSVVAVSGNTIYF. DNA of the CDR3: TGCAGCGTTGTGGCGGTCTCTGGAAACACCATATATTTT.

The sample holds many counts of this clonotype. The genes are TRBV7-2 and TRBJ2-7; the D is unclear. The CDR3 spans 14 residues. The germline gives CDR1 SGHTA, CDR2 FQGNSA. The V end lost 5 bases, the J end lost 2 bases, and 13 bases lay between the germline ends. The CDR3 DNA follows: TGTGCCAGCAGCACTCGCAGCTTCCCCTACGAGCAGTACTTC. Protein sequence: CASSTRSFPYEQYF.

The chain couples TRBV4-3 to TRBJ1-5; D uncertain. The germline V and J ends were trimmed by 2 bases and 5 bases, with 16 bases remaining between them. Germline CDR1 LGHNA, CDR2 YSLEER. CDR3 length: 16 amino acids. Here the CDR3 reads CASSQTRARRDQPQHF. The CDR3 DNA sequence: TGCGCCAGCAGCCAAACCCGGGCCCGACGCGATCAGCCCCAGCATTTT.

The chain combines TRBV7-9 with TRBJ1-4; D ambiguous. The V gene's germline CDR1 is SEHNR and CDR2 FQNEAQ (reference sequence). Trimming cost V 5 bases and J 3 bases, with 22 bases left between them. The length of the CDR3 is 18 residues. CDR3 sequence reads: CASSPPGGTSGANEKLFF. The DNA of the CDR3 is TGTGCCAGCAGCCCGCCGGGCGGAACCTCAGGAGCTAATGAAAAACTGTTTTTT.

This clonotype was observed a few times. The rearrangement joins TRBV6-6 to TRBJ2-1; maybe TRBD2 (6 bases). Trimming took 7 bases from V and 8 from J, leaving 18 bases between them. In germline, CDR1 is MNHNY, CDR2 SVGAGI (reference sequence). This CDR3 is built from 14 residues. The DNA for the CDR3 is TGTGCCAGCACCCAGGCGGGGAGTAAGCATGAGCAGTTCTTC. It yields the protein CASTQAGSKHEQFF.

This clonotype was seen a handful of times. This chain links TRBV7-2 with TRBJ2-1; D not certain. Trimming left V 5 bases short and J 3 bases short, with 8 bases between. The CDR3 spans 13 residues. Germline V gene sequence: CDR1 SGHTA, CDR2 FQGNSA. This CDR3 reads CASSVKHYNEQFF. Here the CDR3 DNA reads TGTGCCAGCAGCGTAAAGCACTACAATGAGCAGTTCTTC.

The V and J genes are TRBV11-2 and TRBJ1-1; D is uncertain. The ends were cut back, 1 base at V and 2 bases at J, with 8 bases in the middle. Per the germline V gene, CDR1 is SGHAT and CDR2 is FQNNGV. The CDR3 consists of 14 residues. Written as DNA, the CDR3 is TGTGCCAGCAGCTTAGGACCGGCAAACACTGAAGCTTTCTTT. As protein: CASSLGPANTEAFF. The whole variable domain, remainder taken from reference TRBV11-2 and TRBJ1-1, is EAGVAQSPRYKIIEKRQSVAFWCNPISGHATLYWYQQILGQGPKLLIQFQNNGVVDDSQLPKDRFSAERLKGVDSTLKIQPAKLEDSAVYLCASSLGPANTEAFFGQGTRLTVV.

The genes are TRBV10-3 and TRBJ1-3; no reliable D call. The CDR3 has 11 residues. The V and J ends lost 9 bases and 0 bases respectively, with 3 bases between them. In germline, CDR1 is ENHRY, CDR2 SYGVKD. DNA of the CDR3: TGTGCCATTCCCTCTGGAAACACCATATATTTT. Translating it yields CAIPSGNTIYF.

V and J are TRBV28 and TRBJ2-1; D is ambiguous. Germline lookup yields CDR1 MDHEN and CDR2 SYDVKM. The ends were cut back, 1 base at V and 4 bases at J, with 5 bases in the middle. CDR3 length: 13 amino acids. The CDR3 protein is CASSLLQYNEQFF. The CDR3 region has the DNA TGTGCCAGCAGTTTATTACAGTACAATGAGCAGTTCTTC.

This clonotype was observed a handful of times. The V gene is TRBV7-9, the J gene TRBJ2-7; TRBD1 aligns across 7 bases. CDR1 is SEHNR and CDR2 is FQNEAQ in the germline V gene (reference sequence). The CDR3 is 14 residues long. Trimming removed 5 bases from V and 2 bases from J; junction bases left unmatched: 6. CDR3 coding DNA: TGTGCCAGCAGCCACCCGGGACAGACCTACGAGCAGTACTTC. Its protein is CASSHPGQTYEQYF.

The chain carries TRBV20-1 and TRBJ1-2, with D perhaps TRBD1 (5 bases). Trimming removed 0 bases at V and 7 bases at J, with 9 bases between. This CDR3 is 12 amino acids long. In germline, CDR1 is DFQATT, CDR2 SNEGSKA (reference sequence). DNA for the CDR3: TGCAGTGCTAGAGATGCAGGGCTTGGCTACACCTTC. This gives the protein CSARDAGLGYTF.

V gene TRBV7-9 combines with J gene TRBJ2-1; the D gene could be TRBD1 or TRBD2 (6 bases each). V lost 8 bases, J lost 10 bases, and 12 bases lay in between. The CDR3 length is 11 residues. Germline-derived CDR1 and CDR2 are SEHNR and FQNEAQ (reference sequence). This chain's CDR3 is CASPRGREQFF. The CDR3 coding sequence is TGTGCCAGCCCTCGGGGGCGAGAGCAGTTCTTC.

This sequence joins TRBV7-8 and TRBJ2-2; D may correspond to TRBD1 or TRBD2 (5 bases each). CDR1 is SGHVS and CDR2 is FQNEAQ in the germline V gene. V was clipped by 6 bases and J by 6 bases, with 20 bases between them. CDR3 length: 16 amino acids. The CDR3 DNA reads as TGTGCCAGCAGGGGCCCGGGACCCAACCCTGCCGGGGAGCTGTTTTTT. Its protein is CASRGPGPNPAGELFF.

This clonotype has only a few counts. The chain links TRBV29-1 to TRBJ2-1, with a tentative D call TRBD2 (5 bases). Per the germline V gene, CDR1 is SQVTM and CDR2 is ANQGSEA. CDR3 length: 15 residues. The V end was cut by 1 base, the J end by 12 bases, with 22 bases between. The CDR3 spells CSVEGWTPKSLTQFF. CDR3 coding DNA: TGCAGCGTTGAAGGATGGACTCCCAAGAGCCTCACGCAGTTCTTC.

In this sample, this clonotype turned up a few times. CDR3 coding DNA: TGTGCCAGCAGCCCGGTCCGCGGGGAAGAGACCCAGTACTTC. It codes for CASSPVRGEETQYF. This chain links TRBV7-9 with TRBJ2-5, with D possibly TRBD2 on 6 matching bases. Germline V gene data show CDR1 as SEHNR and CDR2 as FQNEAQ (reference sequence). This CDR3 spans 14 amino acids. Trimming pared 5 bases from V and 3 bases from J, leaving 13 bases between.

The CDR3, as DNA: TGCAGTGCTCTAGCGGGGGGTTACGAGCAGTACTTC. Translation gives CSALAGGYEQYF. V is TRBV20-1 and J is TRBJ2-7; 11 positions match TRBD2. CDR1 is DFQATT and CDR2 is SNEGSKA in the germline V gene (reference sequence). The CDR3 sequence is 12 residues long. The ends lost 5 bases at V and 4 bases at J; junction bases unmatched: 1.

The V call is TRBV6-2 or TRBV6-3, the J call TRBJ2-7; TRBD1 aligns across 7 bases. The V and J ends lost 6 bases and 2 bases, in that order; junction bases with no gene match: 10. CDR3 length: 15 amino acids. Germline loops: CDR1 MNHEY, CDR2 SVGEGT. The CDR3 loop is CASRPRQGRTYEQYF. In nucleotides, the CDR3 is TGTGCCAGCAGGCCACGACAGGGACGAACCTACGAGCAGTACTTC.